These 11 T cell receptor beta chains were all obtained from the same sample, sequenced in a study of OX40 agonist ivuxolimab in advanced cancers. Library prep was done by the immunoSEQ multiplex PCR assay. TCRdb re-hosts the immuneACCESS table, in-frame sequences only. Its copies lack some clones; in the studies checked, an unresolved V gene accounts for under half of them, and the cause for the rest is not known. Here the sample has about 53,000 clones; about four fifths occur a single time. The top ten clonotypes cover around 4.3% of the sample. Sample: CD4+ or CD8+ T cells sorted from blood, taken in a trial of the OX40 agonist ivuxolimab. Source of these receptors: an adult with an advanced solid tumor such as melanoma, head and neck, liver or kidney cancer.

This clone was seen once. This chain links TRBV5-4 with TRBJ2-1; 8 positions agree with TRBD1. J was trimmed by 2 bases and V by 0 bases; bases with no gene match: 4. The CDR3 totals 16 residues. Germline lookup yields CDR1 SGHNT and CDR2 YYREEE (reference sequence). CDR3 coding DNA: TGTGCCAGCAGCTTGGGTGGACAGGGAACCTACAATGAGCAGTTCTTC. Its translation is CASSLGGQGTYNEQFF.

This sequence joins TRBV27 and TRBJ1-1, with D perhaps TRBD1 (5 bases). CDR3 size: 13 residues. Germline CDR1 MNHEY, CDR2 SMNVEV (reference sequence). V lost 6 bases and J lost 5, with 13 bases in between. The DNA for the CDR3 is TGTGCCAGCAGCCTAGGGTGGGGGACTGAAGCTTTCTTT. This translates into CASSLGWGTEAFF.

The rearrangement links TRBV7-9 to TRBJ2-5; D could derive from TRBD1 or TRBD2 (5 bases each). Trimming cost V 0 bases and J 5 bases, with 13 bases left between them. The CDR3 runs 15 residues. Per the germline V gene, CDR1 is SEHNR and CDR2 is FQNEAQ (reference sequence). The CDR3, as DNA: TGTGCCAGCAGCTTAGCGAGGGGTAGAAGTGAGACCCAGTACTTC. It translates to CASSLARGRSETQYF.

The chain has TRBV11-3 and TRBJ2-5, with 11 nucleotides matching TRBD1. The ends lost 5 bases at V and 5 bases at J; junction bases unmatched: 7. Germline V gene data show CDR1 as SGHNT and CDR2 as YENEEA. The CDR3 contains 15 residues. The DNA of the CDR3 is TGTGCCAGCAGCGGAGGACAGGGGGCTGGGGAGACCCAGTACTTC. It is translated as CASSGGQGAGETQYF.

The chain employs TRBV27 and TRBJ2-1; TRBD2 is a possible D gene (6 bases). The CDR3 runs 15 residues. Germline values: CDR1 MNHEY, CDR2 SMNVEV (reference sequence). With 2 bases removed from V and 8 bases from J, the gap between germline ends came to 16 bases. The CDR3 loop is CASSLGFRRRDEQFF. The CDR3, as DNA: TGTGCCAGCAGTTTAGGCTTCAGAAGGAGGGATGAGCAGTTCTTC.

The chain uses TRBV5-6 and TRBJ1-1; D call uncertain. V shed 0 bases and J shed 0 bases, with 12 bases lying between them. Germline-derived CDR1 and CDR2 are SGHDT and YYEEEE. The CDR3 has 16 amino acids. CDR3 in amino acids: CASSLGSGWVNTEAFF. The CDR3 nucleotides are TGTGCCAGCAGCTTGGGGTCGGGGTGGGTGAACACTGAAGCTTTCTTT.

This chain joins TRBV7-3 and TRBJ2-5; 8 bases fit TRBD2. CDR1 is SGHTA, CDR2 FQGTGA, per germline. This CDR3 comprises 15 residues. Germline trimming cut 5 bases from V and 3 bases from J; bases unmatched to any gene: 8. The CDR3 nucleotides are TGTGCCAGCAGCCCCAACAGCGGGAGAGAAGAGACCCAGTACTTC. It specifies CASSPNSGREETQYF.

This clone counts as medium-sized. The rearrangement links TRBV5-1 to TRBJ2-1; 14 bases align to TRBD2. Germline trimming cut 4 bases from V and 9 bases from J; bases unmatched to any gene: 15. The CDR3 covers 18 residues. Germline-derived CDR1 and CDR2 are SGHRS and YFSETQ. The CDR3 DNA sequence: TGCGCCAGCAGCCCGGGATCGATGGGACTAGCGGGAGTAAGTGAGCAGTTCTTC. Protein sequence: CASSPGSMGLAGVSEQFF.

The chain recombines TRBV11-2 with TRBJ2-1, with D perhaps matching TRBD2 (5 bases). The CDR3 is made up of 15 amino acids. Germline CDR1 and CDR2: SGHAT and FQNNGV. V lost 5 bases and J lost 9, with 20 bases in between. This CDR3 is CASSSGGLTGVEQFF. The CDR3, as DNA: TGTGCCAGCAGCAGCGGTGGGCTCACCGGGGTTGAGCAGTTCTTC.

The genes are TRBV5-1 and TRBJ1-2; 8 bases match TRBD1. J was trimmed by 8 bases and V by 1 base; bases with no gene match: 10. The germline V gene encodes CDR1 SGHRS and CDR2 YFSETQ. The CDR3 loop spans 15 amino acids. The CDR3 region is CASSLLGQGLDGYTF. The CDR3 DNA reads TGCGCCAGCAGCTTGTTAGGACAGGGTTTGGACGGCTACACCTTC.

This clone was found once. The chain combines TRBV7-7 with TRBJ2-2, with a possible D match to TRBD1 (6 bases). Germline CDR1 and CDR2: SSHAT and FNYEAQ (reference sequence). V shed 1 base and J shed 5 bases, with 17 bases lying between them. This CDR3 region has 17 residues. The CDR3 is CASSLVGLGTGTGELFF. DNA for the CDR3: TGTGCCAGCAGCTTAGTAGGCCTTGGAACAGGGACCGGGGAGCTGTTTTTT.